This TCR beta chain is from a study of CD4+ T cells in melanoma. Findings of the study overall: Reportedly, melanoma neoantigen-specific CD4+ T cells showed varied differentiation states.

Trimming pared 4 bases from V and 1 base from J, leaving 14 bases between. Germline CDR1 and CDR2: MGHRA and YSYEKL. CDR3 length equals 17 residues. Regarding this clone: Its matching antigen is unknown.

Measured with immunoSEQ multiplex PCR; TCRdb has only the in-frame clones, and not every one. Counted here are fewer than 150,000 clones, around 90% occurring once; the ten biggest clones make up about 1.5%. This clonotype was obtained from a human donor with melanoma. V gene TRBV4-1 combines with J gene TRBJ2-6, with D tentatively TRBD2 (5 bases). This CDR3 is CASSPQEGSSGANVLTF. The CDR3 coding sequence is TGCGCCAGCAGCCCACAAGAGGGCTCTTCTGGGGCCAACGTCCTGACTTTC.